A single sample gave rise to the 8 T cell receptor beta chains below, sequenced in a study of blood T cell repertoires in COVID-19. Repertoires were generated with immunoSEQ multiplex PCR, while TCRdb's copy carries only in-frame clones and drops some. The table lists some 110,000 clones, 80% to 90% of them singletons. Sequences were obtained from peripheral blood. Every receptor here comes from a man in his 70s who had recovered from COVID-19.

The chain combines TRBV7-3 with TRBJ2-3; TRBD2 is a possible D gene (5 bases). Germline CDR1 and CDR2: SGHTA and FQGTGA. The CDR3 spans 13 residues. The V end was cut by 4 bases, the J end by 6 bases, with 11 bases between. For the CDR3, the DNA is TGTGCCAGCAGCTCCAACCAGCGGGATACGCAGTATTTT. The encoded protein is CASSSNQRDTQYF.

The chain is built from TRBV29-1 and TRBJ2-2; the D gene is possibly TRBD1 (6 bases). Trimming stripped 7 bases from V and 6 bases from J, with 15 bases between. The CDR3 loop spans 13 amino acids. The germline V gene encodes CDR1 SQVTM and CDR2 ANQGSEA. CDR3 nucleotide sequence: TGCAGCGCGTTCGGCGCAGGGGCCGGGGAGCTGTTTTTT. This gives the protein CSAFGAGAGELFF.

The chain joins TRBV6-6 to TRBJ1-1; 9 bases match TRBD1. Germline loops: CDR1 MNHNY, CDR2 SVGAGI (reference sequence). V was clipped by 5 bases and J by 5 bases; unmatched bases: 15. This CDR3 comprises 17 residues. The CDR3 bases are TGTGCCAGCAGTCCATCATACCTTACAGGGGGCGGGACTGAAGCTTTCTTT. It specifies CASSPSYLTGGGTEAFF.

This clone was found a few times. The chain recombines TRBV30 with TRBJ2-2; the D is unclear. V was clipped by 4 bases and J by 0 bases, with 15 bases between them. The CDR3 covers 16 residues. The germline V gene encodes CDR1 GTSNPN and CDR2 SVGIG (reference sequence). Here the CDR3 DNA reads TGTGCCTGGATGGTGCAGTGGGCTGCGAACACCGGGGAGCTGTTTTTT. It codes for CAWMVQWAANTGELFF.

V is TRBV12-3 or TRBV12-4 and J is TRBJ2-5; 9 nucleotides agree with TRBD1. J lost 10 bases, V lost 4 bases, and 1 base had no gene match. The CDR3 consists of 11 residues. The CDR3 here is CASSSTGGQYF. The CDR3 DNA sequence: TGTGCCAGCAGTTCGACAGGGGGCCAGTACTTC.

V and J are TRBV2 and TRBJ2-7, with no clear D. CDR3 size: 13 residues. Trimming stripped 6 bases from V and 2 bases from J, with 11 bases between. CDR1 and CDR2 from the germline V gene are SNHLY and FYNNEI. Written as DNA, the CDR3 is TGTGCCAGCAGGAATGCAGGAACCTACGAGCAGTACTTC. It codes for CASRNAGTYEQYF.

This chain links TRBV5-6 with TRBJ2-3; D is ambiguous. The V end was cut by 6 bases, the J end by 3 bases, with 11 bases between. The CDR3 extends over 13 amino acids. Germline-derived CDR1 and CDR2 are SGHDT and YYEEEE. The CDR3 reads CASNRGWTDTQYF. The CDR3, as DNA: TGTGCCAGCAACCGCGGATGGACAGATACGCAGTATTTT.

The V call is TRBV18, the J call TRBJ2-7; 8 bases are a match to TRBD1. Germline V gene data show CDR1 as KGHSH and CDR2 as LQKENI. V gave up 1 base and J gave up 0 bases; unmatched junction bases: 5. This CDR3 has 16 residues. CDR3: CASSPRVGQVSYEQYF. The CDR3 nucleotides are TGTGCCAGCTCACCACGTGTGGGACAGGTCTCCTACGAGCAGTACTTC.